The TCR beta chain described here comes from a study of T cells in Graves' hyperthyroidism and ophthalmopathy. Study summary: Peripheral blood collection took place at initial diagnosis, before any treatment.

This CDR3 contains 17 residues. V gave up 5 bases and J gave up 0 bases; unmatched junction bases: 3. Per germline, CDR1 SGHTA and CDR2 FQGNSA. This clonotype showed up just a few times. TCR beta CDR3 regions were amplified from RNA. An initial round of RT-PCR targeting the TCR CDR3 relied on the HTBI primer set. TCRdb recomputed calls from the multiplex PCR reads with MiXCR, one row per CDR3 protein. This sample yields approximately 600,000 distinct CDR3 sequences, of which less than 25% are seen a single time; around a third belongs to the top ten. This chain joins TRBV7-2 and TRBJ2-6; TRBD2 agrees at 11 bases. Sequencing was carried out using blood. This sequence originates from a man aged 30 to 39 with Graves' ophthalmopathy. CDR3 amino acids: CASSHTSGSSGANVLTF. The CDR3 region has the DNA TGTGCCAGCAGCCATACTAGCGGGAGCTCTGGGGCCAACGTCCTGACTTTC.